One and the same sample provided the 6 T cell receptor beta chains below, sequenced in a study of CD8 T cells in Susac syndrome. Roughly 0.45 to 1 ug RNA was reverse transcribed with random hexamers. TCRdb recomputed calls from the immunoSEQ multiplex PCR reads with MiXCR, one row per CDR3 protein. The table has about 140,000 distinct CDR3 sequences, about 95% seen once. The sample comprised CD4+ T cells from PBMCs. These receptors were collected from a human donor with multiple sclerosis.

CDR3 protein: CASSVGNTEAFF. In DNA, the CDR3 is TGTGCCAGCAGTGTGGGGAACACTGAAGCTTTCTTT. The J gene is TRBJ1-1, the V gene TRBV6-1, with D unclear. CDR3 length: 12 residues. Trimming shortened V by 4 bases and J by 1 base, and 4 bases separated the two germline ends. The V gene's germline CDR1 is MNHNS and CDR2 SASEGT.

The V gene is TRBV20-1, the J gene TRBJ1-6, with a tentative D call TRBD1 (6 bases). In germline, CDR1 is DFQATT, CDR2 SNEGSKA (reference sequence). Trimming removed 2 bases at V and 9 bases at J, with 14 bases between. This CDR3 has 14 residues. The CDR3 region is CSARKRQDTSPLHF. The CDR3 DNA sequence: TGCAGTGCTAGAAAACGACAGGATACTTCACCCCTCCACTTT.

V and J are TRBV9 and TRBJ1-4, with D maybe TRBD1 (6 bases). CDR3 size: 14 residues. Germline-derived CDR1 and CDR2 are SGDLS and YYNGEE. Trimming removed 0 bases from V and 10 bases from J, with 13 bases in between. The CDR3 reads CASSVDTPGAKLFF. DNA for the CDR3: TGTGCCAGCAGCGTAGACACCCCAGGGGCAAAACTGTTTTTT.

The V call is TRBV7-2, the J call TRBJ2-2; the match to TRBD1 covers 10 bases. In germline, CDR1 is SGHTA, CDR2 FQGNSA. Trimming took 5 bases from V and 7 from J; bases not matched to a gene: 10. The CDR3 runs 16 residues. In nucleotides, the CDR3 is TGTGCCAGCAGCCTGCGGACAGGGGGAACGAACGGGGAGCTGTTTTTT. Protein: CASSLRTGGTNGELFF.

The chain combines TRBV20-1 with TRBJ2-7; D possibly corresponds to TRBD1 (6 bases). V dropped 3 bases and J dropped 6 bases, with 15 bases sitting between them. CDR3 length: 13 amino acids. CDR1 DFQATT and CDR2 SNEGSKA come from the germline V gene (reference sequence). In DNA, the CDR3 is TGCAGTGCTAGCAACCCCGGGACAAGCGAGCAGTACTTC. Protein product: CSASNPGTSEQYF.

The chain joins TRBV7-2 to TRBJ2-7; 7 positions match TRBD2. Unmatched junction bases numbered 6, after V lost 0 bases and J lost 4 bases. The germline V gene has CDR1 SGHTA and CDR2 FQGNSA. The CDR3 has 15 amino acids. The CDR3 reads CASSLARGSGYEQYF. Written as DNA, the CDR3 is TGTGCCAGCAGCTTAGCTAGGGGTAGCGGGTACGAGCAGTACTTC.